This T cell receptor (beta chain) emerged from a study of CD8 T cells in ankylosing spondylitis (dated by TCRdb to 2015 to 2018). Looking at the study overall: The study set out to find disease-linked TCR variants by profiling T cell receptor beta repertoires in ankylosing spondylitis patients and healthy donors. Peripheral blood was sampled, and synovial fluid was additionally collected from ankylosing spondylitis patients. The whole study cohort included about a hundred healthy donors and 20 to 30 ankylosing spondylitis patients.

This clonotype was seen many times. Its antigen remains unidentified. No base quality information exists; no much larger clone differs at one position. Sequencing instrument: Illumina HiSeq 2500. TCR beta libraries were prepared by quantitative 5'-RACE with molecular barcodes. The study's processing was this. A new computational method, built on a probabilistic model of VDJ rearrangement, was used to identify disease-linked TCR variants. TCRdb applied fastp at Q25 and MiXCR to the public reads, then kept only in-frame beta chains. When rows share a CDR3 protein, they turn into one entry using the most common DNA and genes. TCRdb's processing, not the authors', yielded these V and J calls. The sample table records 300,000 to 350,000 distinct CDR3 sequences; roughly 20% of these occur just once. 3.5% of the sample lies in the top ten. The CDR3, from cysteine to phenylalanine, totals 14 residues. Only the CDR3 part of the read is kept: 42 bases, read in frame from the first base. A distance of 11 bases separates the germline ends of V and J, which lose 4 bases and 7 bases respectively.

Paper-wide results and their limitations: In peripheral blood, the disease-linked clones were found at relatively low frequencies and had a CD8+ phenotype. Some motif variants had previously been reported in the synovial fluid and blood of reactive arthritis patients, which suggests shared mechanisms of disease initiation. According to the report, matched synovial fluid samples from ankylosing spondylitis patients were significantly enriched for the disease-linked clones. Blood from ankylosing spondylitis patients appeared to be characterized by a TCR beta motif composed of 7 to 9 highly homologous amino acid variants.

The sequence was collected from a female donor with ankylosing spondylitis or in good health (not recorded which). The chain is assembled from TRBV12-3 or TRBV12-4 and TRBJ1-6, and possibly TRBD1, on 6 matching bases. Sequencing used blood, either unsorted or a sorted T cell fraction (not recorded which). The CDR3 corresponds to CASSWAGDNSPLHF. The DNA sequence is as follows: TGTGCCAGCAGTTGGGCAGGGGACAATTCACCCCTCCACTTT.